Only one count was recorded for the clone carrying this TCR beta chain. V lost 5 bases to trimming and J lost 2 bases, with 13 bases between them. Per germline, CDR1 MNHEY and CDR2 SMNVEV (reference sequence). The CDR3 length is 14 residues. The data were obtained in a study of graft-versus-host responses after intestinal transplantation. Assay: immunoSEQ multiplex PCR; the TCRdb copy retains only in-frame clones and omits some. The sample carries approximately 32,000 clones, 90% to 95% recorded once. Sequences were derived from PBMCs, sampled 16 days after intestinal transplant. This rearrangement joins TRBV27 to TRBJ2-7; perhaps D is TRBD1 or TRBD2 (5 bases each). This receptor was taken from a human patient who received an intestinal transplant, so some T cells may come from the graft donor. CDR3 bases: TGTGCCAGCAGTCTCGGGACGGCCGCCTACGAGCAGTACTTC. Its protein product is CASSLGTAAYEQYF.